Each of the 17 T cell receptor beta chains below was sequenced from the same sample in a study of blood T cell repertoires in COVID-19. Produced via immunoSEQ multiplex PCR; TCRdb's table is partial and in-frame only. This sample has 80,000 to 100,000 clones; over 70% occur once, and the top ten carry roughly 25%. The sequenced sample was peripheral blood. The receptors originated from a man between 65 and 79 years old with acute or convalescent COVID-19.

This clone has a single count. The V call is TRBV14, the J call TRBJ2-7, with D perhaps TRBD1 (5 bases). Germline CDR1 SGHDN, CDR2 FVKESK. The CDR3 contains 15 residues. Trimming removed 1 base from V and 1 base from J, with 11 bases in between. This CDR3 reads CASSQGWYRSYEQYF. CDR3 sequence (DNA): TGTGCCAGCAGCCAAGGGTGGTACAGGTCCTACGAGCAGTACTTC.

The chain combines TRBV4-1 with TRBJ2-7; 10 bases align to TRBD1. J lost 4 bases, V lost 4 bases, and 4 bases had no gene match. The CDR3 sequence is 14 residues long. Germline V lookup: CDR1 MGHRA, CDR2 YSYEKL. CDR3 bases: TGCGCCAGCAGCCGCGGGACAGGGGAGTACGAGCAGTACTTC. Amino acid sequence: CASSRGTGEYEQYF.

The table lists this clone with a few counts. The chain has TRBV27 and TRBJ1-1; 7 bases line up with TRBD1. CDR1 is MNHEY, CDR2 SMNVEV, per germline (reference sequence). This CDR3 has 15 amino acids. V shed 11 bases and J 0 bases; nucleotides not matched to a gene: 12. The CDR3 sequence is CASRIQGEVNTEAFF. In DNA form, the CDR3 reads TGTGCCTCCCGGATTCAGGGGGAGGTGAACACTGAAGCTTTCTTT.

This chain uses TRBV18 with TRBJ2-7; weak D call: TRBD2 (6 bases). The CDR3 is made up of 18 amino acids. V shed 3 bases and J shed 4 bases, with 25 bases lying between them. Germline V lookup: CDR1 KGHSH, CDR2 LQKENI. This chain's CDR3 is CASSPGGDGLRRIYEQYF. Here the CDR3 DNA reads TGTGCCAGCTCACCCGGCGGGGATGGTCTGAGGAGGATATACGAGCAGTACTTC.

The CDR3 DNA follows: TGTGCCAGCAGCCTCAGGGAGGGGGTGGCGACTGAAGCTTTCTTT. It is translated as CASSLREGVATEAFF. The V gene is TRBV14, the J gene TRBJ1-1; possibly TRBD1 for D (6 bases). Germline V gene sequence: CDR1 SGHDN, CDR2 FVKESK. V lost 4 bases and J 5 bases, leaving 17 bases between the germline ends. The CDR3 runs 15 residues.

The table lists this clone with a count of one. The rearrangement joins TRBV2 to TRBJ2-4, with 8 bases identical to TRBD2. This CDR3 is built from 13 residues. Germline V gene sequence: CDR1 SNHLY, CDR2 FYNNEI. The V and J ends lost 3 bases and 9 bases, in that order; junction bases with no gene match: 4. In DNA form, the CDR3 reads TGTGCCAGCAGTGACCCGGGAGGGGGCATTCAGTACTTC. Translated, it gives CASSDPGGGIQYF.

The genes are TRBV18 and TRBJ1-5; TRBD1 matches 7 bases. The CDR3 covers 15 residues. Trimming removed 3 bases from V and 3 bases from J; junction bases left unmatched: 5. Germline CDR1 reads KGHSH; CDR2 reads LQKENI. Here the CDR3 DNA reads TGTGCCAGCTCACCCGGACAGGCCAACAATCAGCCCCAGCATTTT. This encodes CASSPGQANNQPQHF.

This clone was seen only once. The chain carries TRBV7-8 and TRBJ1-2, with 8 nucleotides matching TRBD1. Germline CDR1 and CDR2: SGHVS and FQNEAQ. V trimming: 5 bases; J trimming: 6 bases; junction bases outside the gene matches: 2. The CDR3 extends over 12 amino acids. The CDR3 sequence is CASSMTGDGYTF. The CDR3 nucleotides read TGTGCCAGCAGCATGACAGGGGATGGCTACACCTTC.

J is TRBJ2-5 and V is TRBV19; 8 bases align to TRBD1. From germline, CDR1 is LNHDA and CDR2 SQIVND (reference sequence). V shed 1 base, J shed 4 bases, and the junction held 5 bases outside the gene matches. This CDR3 is 15 amino acids long. CDR3 in DNA: TGTGCCAGTAGTATAGCGGGGACAGGCCGAGAGACCCAGTACTTC. Its protein is CASSIAGTGRETQYF.

The chain employs TRBV27 and TRBJ1-6; tentative D call: TRBD1 (6 bases). This CDR3 region has 16 residues. Trimming took off 5 bases at V and 6 bases at J, with 17 bases between the two ends. The germline V gene has CDR1 MNHEY and CDR2 SMNVEV (reference sequence). The CDR3 loop is CASSHPTGRFNSPLHF. In DNA form, the CDR3 reads TGTGCCAGCAGTCATCCGACAGGCCGCTTTAATTCACCCCTCCACTTT.

CDR3 sequence (DNA): TGTGCCAGCTCATACGGGAGGGCTAGAGATGAGCAGTTCTTC. Amino acids: CASSYGRARDEQFF. The J gene is TRBJ2-1, the V gene TRBV18; TRBD2 agrees at 8 bases. Germline CDR1 reads KGHSH; CDR2 reads LQKENI. Trimming took 5 bases from V and 8 from J; bases not matched to a gene: 8. The CDR3 has 14 residues.

A few counts support this clone. The chain links TRBV14 to TRBJ2-2; D is unclear. V lost 4 bases to trimming and J lost 3 bases, with 12 bases between them. CDR1 is SGHDN, CDR2 FVKESK, per germline. CDR3 length: 15 residues. The chain's CDR3 is CASSRLTGYTGELFF. CDR3 DNA sequence: TGTGCCAGCAGCCGTCTGACTGGATACACCGGGGAGCTGTTTTTT.

This clone was observed at least ten times. The CDR3 loop is CASSQEAGDVGNTQYF. CDR3 nucleotide sequence: TGTGCCAGCAGCCAAGAAGCGGGAGACGTCGGAAATACGCAGTATTTT. The rearrangement joins TRBV4-2 to TRBJ2-3, with 8 bases fitting TRBD2. Germline V gives CDR1 LGHNA, CDR2 YNFKEQ. This CDR3 has 16 amino acids. Germline trimming cut 0 bases from V and 7 bases from J; bases unmatched to any gene: 9.

The rearrangement joins TRBV5-1 to TRBJ2-3, with TRBD2 identical over 8 bases. V was pared by 5 bases and J by 2 bases, with 4 bases of the junction left unmatched. Germline CDR1 SGHRS, CDR2 YFSETQ. The CDR3 contains 14 residues. The CDR3 loop reads CASRGLADTDTQYF. The CDR3 nucleotides read TGCGCCAGCAGAGGACTAGCAGACACAGATACGCAGTATTTT.

This chain links TRBV7-2 with TRBJ2-3; 7 positions agree with TRBD1. The CDR3 extends over 18 amino acids. V shed 5 bases, J shed 0 bases, and the junction held 14 bases outside the gene matches. In germline, CDR1 is SGHTA, CDR2 FQGNSA. The CDR3 reads CASSPMLRQGPSTDTQYF. CDR3 bases: TGTGCCAGCAGCCCCATGCTTCGACAGGGCCCTAGCACAGATACGCAGTATTTT.

The chain is built from TRBV4-2 and TRBJ2-4, with 11 bases that match TRBD1. The CDR3 extends over 17 amino acids. From germline, CDR1 is LGHNA and CDR2 YNFKEQ. The V segment lost 3 bases and the J segment 4 bases; nucleotides outside the gene matches: 8. The CDR3 DNA reads as TGTGCCAGCAGCCATACCCCCGGGACAGGGGGGAAAAACATTCAGTACTTC. Its translation: CASSHTPGTGGKNIQYF.

The V call is TRBV3-1 (or the pseudogene TRBV3-2), the J call TRBJ2-3; D is possibly TRBD2 (6 bases). CDR1 and CDR2 from the germline V gene are LGHDT and YNNKEL (reference sequence). Trimming pared 2 bases from V and 14 bases from J, leaving 20 bases between. The CDR3 sequence is 14 residues long. The CDR3 bases are TGTGCCAGCAGCCAAACCCGGGACTTCAGACGAATGTATTTT. It codes for CASSQTRDFRRMYF.